The clone carrying this T cell receptor beta chain has at least ten counts. Its antigen is still unknown. Within the sample, other DNA sequences also encode this same CDR3. This CDR3 comprises 17 residues. Between the trimmed V and J ends, which lost 3 bases and 0 bases, there was a span of 15 bases. Germline loops: CDR1 KGHSH, CDR2 LQKENI. The record originates from a study of T cells after posttransplantation cyclophosphamide. Clones were sequenced by immunoSEQ multiplex PCR, and TCRdb holds only the in-frame ones, with some missing. This sample carries roughly 26,000 clones and no singletons, and roughly 1.5% goes to the top ten. Study-level points and caveats: TRB clonality was highly associated with recipient CMV seropositivity and reactivation. Later blood repertoires were often dominated by clones from the donor CD8+ memory compartment.

The gene calls are TRBV18 and TRBJ1-3; maybe TRBD1 (6 bases). Specimen: PBMCs. The TCR originated in a man in his forties or fifties in good health, CMV-negative, and a related stem cell transplant donor. CDR3 protein: CASSPRQGSTSGNTIYF. The DNA for the CDR3 is TGTGCCAGCTCACCGAGGCAGGGGTCCACCTCTGGAAACACCATATATTTT. Based on the CDR3 plus reference TRBV18 and TRBJ1-3, the full variable domain is NAGVMQNPRHLVRRRGQEARLRCSPMKGHSHVYWYRQLPEEGLKFMVYLQKENIIDESGMPKERFSAEFPKEGPSILRIQQVVRGDSAAYFCASSPRQGSTSGNTIYFGEGSWLTVV.